Sequencing of this T cell receptor (beta chain) was carried out in a study of cytomegalovirus exposure and HLA in healthy donors. The PCR used 60 Vbeta and 13 Jbeta primers. Method: immunoSEQ multiplex PCR; TCRdb's copy keeps in-frame clones and lacks some. This repertoire shows 70,000 to 100,000 clones, 75% to 85% found once; its top ten account for around 2%. Germline V CDR1 and CDR2: SGHAT, FQNNGV. The CDR3 runs to 15 residues. The V gene end was trimmed by 5 bases and the J gene end by 4 bases; junction bases not matched to a gene: 10. The chain carries TRBV11-2 and TRBJ1-1; 7 bases map to TRBD1. The TCR sequence derives from a man younger than 35 in good health and CMV-seronegative. The material sequenced was PBMCs. As DNA, the CDR3 is TGTGCCAGCAGCCCGTTACCTGGGACAGCCACTGAAGCTTTCTTT. Protein sequence: CASSPLPGTATEAFF.